The rows below give T cell receptor beta chains drawn from one sample of a study. TCRdb reprocessed the 5' RACE reads with MiXCR, giving one entry per CDR3 protein. The data hold tens of thousands of distinct CDR3 sequences, with 28% observed a single time. Input material: naive CD4+ T cells sorted from blood. These receptors all come from a female donor with breast cancer. CDR3s leave out the opening cysteine and the closing phenylalanine or tryptophan.

CDR3 length,J gene,V gene,CDR3 protein
14,TRBJ1-4,TRBV20-1,SARDTMTARGEKLF
12,TRBJ1-2,TRBV7-9,ASTRGGANYGYT
9,TRBJ1-1,TRBV30,AWILLGGAF
12,TRBJ2-1,TRBV25-1,ASSTGLSYNEQF
14,TRBJ2-7,TRBV18,ASSPPSGQGFYEQY
11,TRBJ1-5,TRBV29-1,SVRDNYNQPQH
11,TRBJ2-3,TRBV18,ASSPQGRDTQY
11,TRBJ1-4,TRBV4-1,ASSQLVFEKLF
13,TRBJ2-7,TRBV6-5,ASSLGQGVAYEQY
10,TRBJ2-1,TRBV7-2,AGSLRGNEQF
13,TRBJ2-5,TRBV18,ASSPNGGGQETQY
12,TRBJ1-6,TRBV25-1,ASSEFGGDSPLH
12,TRBJ1-5,TRBV12-3/TRBV12-4,ASTQGQSNQPQH
11,TRBJ1-5,TRBV29-1,SVATASNQPQH
16,TRBJ1-1,TRBV5-6,ASSLGELRLLGNTEAF
12,TRBJ1-5,TRBV15,ATSRGVSNQPQH
10,TRBJ2-7,TRBV10-3,ATVDQTYEQY
9,TRBJ2-3,TRBV7-2,ASSALSTQY
12,TRBJ2-7,TRBV5-1,ASSLEWETYEQY
13,TRBJ2-7,TRBV29-1,SVEEPVSGINEQY
11,TRBJ1-5,TRBV2,ASSENFGQPQH
10,TRBJ1-5,TRBV6-2/TRBV6-3,ASSYPYQPQH
13,TRBJ2-3,TRBV12-3/TRBV12-4,ASSLAGGGTDTQY
12,TRBJ1-5,TRBV6-1,ASSVEGRGQPQH
12,TRBJ2-7,TRBV5-1,ASSTSTGGGEQY
14,TRBJ2-3,TRBV9,ASSVGVAGRTDTQY
11,TRBJ2-4,TRBV3-1,ASSQGGRSIRY
13,TRBJ1-1,TRBV6-5,ASSPPRGRNTEAF
14,TRBJ2-1,TRBV4-2,ASSQDGSGVYNEQF
12,TRBJ2-5,TRBV5-1,ASSRAGDQETQY
14,TRBJ1-1,TRBV5-1,ASGPARGIMNTEAF
13,TRBJ1-3,TRBV12-3/TRBV12-4,ASSLTGTSGNTIY
14,TRBJ2-1,TRBV20-1,SASAGLGSSYNEQF
11,TRBJ2-3,TRBV6-5,ASSYRGADTQY
14,TRBJ2-1,TRBV24-1,ATSELAASSYNEQF
12,TRBJ2-2,TRBV6-5,ASSYSGATGELF
12,TRBJ2-7,TRBV5-1,ASRTSQIRGEQY
12,TRBJ2-7,TRBV5-1,ARSLWMGTYEQY
13,TRBJ2-2,TRBV7-2,ASSLDPANTGELF
12,TRBJ2-2,TRBV20-1,SATPLTDTGELF
11,TRBJ1-2,TRBV5-1,ASSVAGEYGYT
13,TRBJ1-2,TRBV5-1,ASSLVPGDNYGYT
14,TRBJ2-1,TRBV12-3/TRBV12-4,ASSSSLAGGNNEQF
13,TRBJ1-5,TRBV7-9,ASSTGGGGNQPQH
13,TRBJ1-4,TRBV4-3,ASSQDLHRGVKLF
11,TRBJ2-5,TRBV12-3/TRBV12-4,ASSWGLMETQY
12,TRBJ2-3,TRBV7-3,ASSLSPSTDTQY
11,TRBJ1-6,TRBV12-3/TRBV12-4,ASRQRFNSPLH
13,TRBJ2-7,TRBV7-2,ASSLGGRRSYEQY
15,TRBJ2-2,TRBV4-3,ASSQLTAIGGDGELF
12,TRBJ1-1,TRBV19,ASSIRRQQTEAF
10,TRBJ1-5,TRBV20-1,SAQSGDQPQH
13,TRBJ1-1,TRBV5-1,ASSPGGHMNTEAF
13,TRBJ2-2,TRBV12-3/TRBV12-4,ASSLLAGRKGELF
17,TRBJ2-7,TRBV9,ASSVLGLAGVLVFHEQY
10,TRBJ1-1,TRBV12-3/TRBV12-4,ASSGRNTEAF